The 6 T cell receptor beta chains given below trace back to one sample, sequenced in a study of spatial heterogeneity in lung cancer (dated by TCRdb to the late 2010s). The label giving this sample's time point can be read as: sample taken at primary tumor resection. The study at large found these results: A correlation was observed between the number of expanded intratumoral alpha and beta TCRs and the tumor nonsynonymous mutation count.

The library came from 5' RACE. The sequencing machine was a NextSeq 500. TCRdb reprocessing: public reads trimmed at Q25 with fastp, clones called with MiXCR, in-frame beta chains kept. CDR3 protein sequences are deduplicated, and each keeps its most common genes and DNA. For this sample there are about 16,000 distinct CDR3 sequences; around 5% appear just once. Clones ranked in the top ten supply under 13% of the sample. These receptors' targets are unknown. The source material was lung tumor tissue, sampled at surgery. Source of these receptors: a female donor with early-stage non-small cell lung cancer.

This clonotype was counted ten times or more. This sequence joins TRBV7-9 and TRBJ2-7, with unresolved D. This CDR3 comprises 13 residues. V was shortened by 1 base and J by 2 bases, with 6 bases between the two germline ends. Germline V lookup: CDR1 SEHNR, CDR2 FQNEAQ (reference sequence). DNA for the CDR3: TGTGCCAGCAGCTTAGGAGGAACCTACGAGCAGTACTTC. Its protein is CASSLGGTYEQYF.

J is TRBJ2-5 and V is TRBV20-1; TRBD2 matches at 10 bases. With 6 bases clipped from V and 1 base from J, the junction kept 8 bases outside the gene matches. The CDR3 is 15 residues long. Germline V gene data show CDR1 as DFQATT and CDR2 as SNEGSKA (reference sequence). Here the CDR3 reads CSAQGASGSQETQYF. The CDR3 region has the DNA TGCAGTGCCCAGGGGGCTAGCGGGAGCCAAGAGACCCAGTACTTC.

This clonotype was counted at least ten times. The chain has TRBV19 and TRBJ2-5; D is unresolved. This CDR3 spans 14 amino acids. V was clipped by 8 bases and J by 1 base, with 14 bases between them. Germline-derived CDR1 and CDR2 are LNHDA and SQIVND (reference sequence). The CDR3: CASGQRAGQETQYF. The CDR3 region has the DNA TGTGCCAGTGGGCAAAGAGCTGGCCAAGAGACCCAGTACTTC.

This clonotype is medium-sized within its sample. The chain carries TRBV7-3 and TRBJ1-3; 9 bases agree with TRBD1. Germline CDR1 and CDR2: SGHTA and FQGTGA. Losses at the gene ends were 2 bases for V and 6 bases for J; bases not matched to a gene: 5. The CDR3 runs to 15 residues. The CDR3 DNA reads TGTGCCAGCAGCTTAGGGACAGGGAATGCAAACACCATATATTTT. This codes for CASSLGTGNANTIYF.

Details on this clonotype: Lacking the conserved final phenylalanine or tryptophan, this CDR3 likely reflects a read error. This chain uses TRBV29-1 with TRBJ2-7; either TRBD1 or TRBD2 may supply D (5 bases each). This CDR3 has 11 amino acids. V gave up 7 bases and J gave up 7 bases, with 14 bases separating them. Per the germline V gene, CDR1 is SQVTM and CDR2 is ANQGSEA. The CDR3 protein is CSGGSAGEQYS. CDR3 in DNA: TGCAGCGGGGGGTCAGCAGGAGAGCAGTACTCC.

This clonotype has at least ten counts. The chain carries TRBV6-2 or TRBV6-3 and TRBJ2-5; 7 nucleotides match TRBD1. Per germline, CDR1 MNHEY and CDR2 SVGEGT. This CDR3 has 17 residues. V was pared by 6 bases and J by 2 bases, with 15 bases of the junction left unmatched. The CDR3 nucleotides read TGTGCCAGCAGCCCCAAGCTAGGGACAGCTCCACAAGAGACCCAGTACTTC. Translation: CASSPKLGTAPQETQYF.